Sequencing of this T cell receptor beta chain was carried out in a study of shared clonotypes between healthy human individuals. Study-level results: In having few donors, the study represented limited genetic and exposure-history diversity. Only blood samples were collected, and tissue repertoires likely differ. Naive subsets typically showed greater estimated richness than memory subsets.

Comments on this clone: Its antigen is unknown.

CDR1 is LGHNA, CDR2 YSLEER, per germline. J lost 7 bases, V lost 2 bases, and 7 bases had no gene match. This CDR3 spans 15 amino acids. As defined, naive CD8 cells were CD45RO-negative and positively selected for CCR7, with terminally differentiated effector memory CD45RA+ cells excluded. Genomic DNA of each subset was evenly split across several immunoSEQ plates. Method: immunoSEQ multiplex PCR; TCRdb's copy keeps in-frame clones and lacks some. This sample has about 2.2 million clones, with 85% to 95% found just once. The chain has TRBV4-3 and TRBJ2-1; 8 nucleotides agree with TRBD2. This TCR came from a man aged 18-30 years in good health. Some clones in this sample may be carry-over from other donors' samples. The specimen was naive CD8+ T cells from PBMCs. The CDR3 coding sequence is TGCGCCAGCAGCCAACTAGCGGGTCTTGGTAATGAGCAGTTCTTC. Its translation: CASSQLAGLGNEQFF.